Shown below are 29 T cell receptor beta chains from a single sample sequenced in a study of beta chain features in type 1 diabetes. Study observations and caveats: Shortening of TCRB CDR3s, moderate but significant, appeared in all four CD4+ subsets of Type 1 diabetes patients.

The whole isolated RNA underwent reverse transcription, so sequencing captured expressed TCRB transcripts. TCRdb's table, derived via immunoSEQ multiplex PCR, lists solely in-frame clones and lacks some. The table has hundreds of thousands of clones, about an eighth seen once; the top ten hold 0.03% to 0.04%. These receptors have no identified antigens. What was sequenced was naive CD4+ T cells from blood. The receptors stem from a man younger than 35 with type 1 diabetes.

The chain has TRBV18 and TRBJ2-7, with 8 bases matching TRBD1. The germline V gene encodes CDR1 KGHSH and CDR2 LQKENI. V lost 6 bases and J lost 3; bases outside the gene matches: 10. This CDR3 spans 15 amino acids. Here the CDR3 DNA reads TGTGCCAGCTCCCTAGGACAGGGCGGAGTCTACGAGCAGTACTTC. Translating it yields CASSLGQGGVYEQYF.

The CDR3 reads CASRSGRGSQETQYF. The CDR3 region has the DNA TGTGCCAGCCGATCCGGGAGGGGCTCCCAAGAGACCCAGTACTTC. This sequence joins TRBV5-4 and TRBJ2-5, with 8 nucleotides matching TRBD2. Germline V CDR1 and CDR2: SGHNT, YYREEE (reference sequence). The CDR3 has 15 residues. V lost 7 bases, J lost 1 base, and 9 bases stayed unmatched.

This sequence joins TRBV30 and TRBJ1-1; no reliable D call. Trimming took 1 base from V and 1 from J, leaving 7 bases between them. The CDR3 is made up of 13 amino acids. The germline V gene encodes CDR1 GTSNPN and CDR2 SVGIG (reference sequence). CDR3: CAWSAQENTEAFF. In DNA form, the CDR3 reads TGTGCCTGGAGTGCCCAGGAGAACACTGAAGCTTTCTTT. Combining the CDR3 with reference TRBV30 and TRBJ1-1 gives the whole variable domain SQTIHQWPATLVQPVGSPLSLECTVEGTSNPNLYWYRQAAGRGLQLLFYSVGIGQISSEVPQNLSASRPQDRQFILSSKKLLLSDSGFYLCAWSAQENTEAFFGQGTRLTVV.

This clone was seen a handful of times. This chain joins TRBV6-1 and TRBJ1-5, with D unresolved. Per germline, CDR1 MNHNS and CDR2 SASEGT. V was trimmed by 2 bases and J by 6 bases, leaving 11 bases between them. This CDR3 spans 14 amino acids. CDR3 DNA sequence: TGTGCCAGCAGTGAAAACCTGGACGGTCAGCCCCAGCATTTT. It specifies CASSENLDGQPQHF.

The rearrangement joins TRBV30 to TRBJ2-2; D is possibly TRBD1 (6 bases). In germline, CDR1 is GTSNPN, CDR2 SVGIG (reference sequence). The germline V and J ends were trimmed by 7 bases and 1 base, with 13 bases remaining between them. The CDR3 is 14 residues long. CDR3 sequence (DNA): TGTGCCTCCGGGACAAGCCTGAACACCGGGGAGCTGTTTTTT. Translated, it gives CASGTSLNTGELFF.

This chain joins TRBV15 and TRBJ2-7; weak D call: TRBD1 (5 bases). The CDR3 is made up of 15 amino acids. Germline V CDR1 and CDR2: LNHNV, YYDKDF (reference sequence). The V and J ends lost 0 bases and 2 bases respectively, with 11 bases between them. The CDR3 reads CATSRDRTNTYEQYF. The CDR3 DNA is TGTGCCACCAGCAGAGATAGGACAAATACCTACGAGCAGTACTTC.

The CDR3 DNA follows: TGTGCCTGGAGCTTTGGACCGCGAGATACGCAGTATTTT. It specifies CAWSFGPRDTQYF. The chain has TRBV30 and TRBJ2-3, with unresolved D. Trimming pared 3 bases from V and 5 bases from J, leaving 12 bases between. The CDR3 contains 13 residues. Germline assignment: CDR1 GTSNPN and CDR2 SVGIG (reference sequence).

The V and J genes are TRBV28 and TRBJ2-7; D is possibly TRBD1 (6 bases). The germline CDR1 and CDR2 sequences are MDHEN and SYDVKM. The V and J ends lost 3 bases and 2 bases respectively, with 11 bases between them. The CDR3 runs 14 residues. CDR3 amino acids: CASSLLGAAYEQYF. The CDR3, as DNA: TGTGCCAGCAGTTTGCTGGGGGCGGCCTACGAGCAGTACTTC.

The sample holds a few counts of this clone. V is TRBV15 and J is TRBJ1-2; 7 nucleotides match TRBD1. CDR1 and CDR2 (germline): LNHNV, YYDKDF (reference sequence). The length of the CDR3 is 15 residues. V was pared by 1 base and J by 7 bases, with 9 bases of the junction left unmatched. The CDR3, as DNA: TGTGCCACCAGCAGAGTTTTAGGGGGCGTCGGTGGCTACACCTTC. This sequence encodes CATSRVLGGVGGYTF.

This clone has just a few counts. The V gene is TRBV4-1, the J gene TRBJ2-1; a possible D gene is TRBD2 (5 bases). Germline V CDR1 and CDR2: MGHRA, YSYEKL. Trimming removed 1 base from V and 0 bases from J, with 10 bases in between. CDR3 size: 16 residues. CDR3: CASSQVGGSSYNEQFF. The CDR3 nucleotides are TGCGCCAGCAGCCAAGTTGGTGGGAGCTCCTACAATGAGCAGTTCTTC.

Only a few counts were recorded for this clone. The rearrangement joins TRBV7-9 to TRBJ1-5; possibly TRBD1 for D (5 bases). This CDR3 contains 17 residues. V was cut by 3 bases and J by 0 bases, with 15 bases left in between. CDR1 and CDR2 (germline): SEHNR, FQNEAQ (reference sequence). CDR3 sequence reads: CASSFGTVHLSNQPQHF. As DNA, the CDR3 is TGTGCCAGCAGCTTTGGGACGGTCCACCTTAGCAATCAGCCCCAGCATTTT.

Remarks on this clone: A read error may produce the germline difference seen at one junction end. The chain recombines TRBV7-2 with TRBJ2-7, with D maybe TRBD2 (6 bases). Germline lookup yields CDR1 SGHTA and CDR2 FQGNSA. This CDR3 has 16 amino acids. CDR3 amino acids: CASSLVGGGASSEQYF. Here the CDR3 DNA reads TGTGCCAGCAGCTTAGTCGGGGGTGGGGCATCCTCCGAGCAGTACTTC.

V is TRBV4-3 and J is TRBJ1-4; D is possibly TRBD1 (5 bases). The germline V and J ends were trimmed by 1 base and 3 bases, with 9 bases remaining between them. In germline, CDR1 is LGHNA, CDR2 YSLEER. The CDR3 consists of 15 residues. The CDR3 protein is CASSQVLQANEKLFF. In DNA form, the CDR3 reads TGCGCCAGCAGCCAAGTCCTACAGGCTAATGAAAAACTGTTTTTT.

This clone was recorded a few times. In DNA form, the CDR3 reads TGCGCCAGCAGCTTGGACAGAAACTATGGCTACACCTTC. This sequence encodes CASSLDRNYGYTF. The rearrangement uses TRBV5-1 and TRBJ1-2, with D uncertain. Deletions cut 0 bases from V and 2 bases from J, with 5 bases between. CDR1 SGHRS and CDR2 YFSETQ come from the germline V gene. The CDR3 length is 13 residues.

This clone has just a few counts. The CDR3 region is CASSPRGEQFF. The CDR3 DNA reads TGTGCCAGCAGCCCACGAGGTGAGCAGTTCTTC. The chain couples TRBV13 to TRBJ2-1; D unclear. This CDR3 contains 11 residues. Germline assignment: CDR1 PRHDT and CDR2 FYEKMQ (reference sequence). Trimming removed 5 bases at V and 9 bases at J, with 8 bases between.

In its sample, this clone was seen a few times. This chain links TRBV9 with TRBJ2-2; 10 bases match TRBD2. The V segment lost 3 bases and the J segment 4 bases; nucleotides outside the gene matches: 6. The V gene's germline CDR1 is SGDLS and CDR2 YYNGEE. The CDR3 consists of 16 residues. CDR3 DNA sequence: TGTGCCAGCAGCGAAGGACTAGCGGATTTCACCGGGGAGCTGTTTTTT. Translating it yields CASSEGLADFTGELFF.

This chain uses TRBV7-9 with TRBJ1-5, with D tentatively TRBD1 (5 bases). This CDR3 is built from 14 residues. The V end lost 5 bases, the J end lost 4 bases, and 12 bases lay between the germline ends. Germline loops: CDR1 SEHNR, CDR2 FQNEAQ (reference sequence). The CDR3 reads CASSTRDGNQPQHF. The CDR3 DNA reads as TGTGCCAGCAGCACCCGGGACGGGAATCAGCCCCAGCATTTT.

The chain combines TRBV30 with TRBJ1-1, with D possibly being TRBD1 (6 bases). Germline V gives CDR1 GTSNPN, CDR2 SVGIG (reference sequence). The germline V and J ends were trimmed by 6 bases and 4 bases, with 15 bases remaining between them. The CDR3 loop spans 13 amino acids. The CDR3, as DNA: TGTGCCTGCCTGCAGGGGCTGGGCACTGAAGCTTTCTTT. Encoded protein: CACLQGLGTEAFF.

V gene TRBV5-6 combines with J gene TRBJ2-7; possibly TRBD1 for D (6 bases). The V and J ends lost 6 bases and 0 bases respectively, with 19 bases between them. From germline, CDR1 is SGHDT and CDR2 YYEEEE. The CDR3 extends over 16 amino acids. CDR3 DNA: TGTGCCAGCACCCCCTCCCAGGGGCCCCCCTCCTACGAGCAGTACTTC. Its protein is CASTPSQGPPSYEQYF. The whole variable domain, remainder taken from reference TRBV5-6 and TRBJ2-7, is DAGVTQSPTHLIKTRGQQVTLRCSPKSGHDTVSWYQQALGQGPQFIFQYYEEEERQRGNFPDRFSGHQFPNYSSELNVNALLLGDSALYLCASTPSQGPPSYEQYFGPGTRLTVT.

The chain uses TRBV6-1 and TRBJ2-7; perhaps D is TRBD1 or TRBD2 (5 bases each). The CDR3 length is 14 residues. Germline lookup yields CDR1 MNHNS and CDR2 SASEGT. Trimming left V 7 bases short and J 7 bases short, with 20 bases between. CDR3 sequence (DNA): TGTGCCAGCACCCTTATCGGGGCTAACGGGGAGCAGTACTTC. This codes for CASTLIGANGEQYF.

This clone was seen only a few times. The chain combines TRBV28 with TRBJ2-7; 10 bases fit TRBD1. The CDR3 spans 13 residues. Trimming at V came to 9 bases and at J to 2 bases, leaving 4 bases not matched to a gene. Germline V gene sequence: CDR1 MDHEN, CDR2 SYDVKM. The CDR3 region has the DNA TGTGCCAGTTCCGGGACAGGGGCCTACGAGCAGTACTTC. This sequence encodes CASSGTGAYEQYF.

This clone was observed a few times. The chain couples TRBV10-2 to TRBJ2-4, with 9 bases that match TRBD1. From germline, CDR1 is WSHSY and CDR2 SAAADI. The ends lost 7 bases at V and 7 bases at J; junction bases unmatched: 11. The CDR3 has 15 amino acids. The CDR3 is CASNGLGTGKNIQYF. The DNA for the CDR3 is TGCGCCAGCAATGGGCTGGGGACAGGGAAGAACATTCAGTACTTC.

This chain connects TRBV9 to TRBJ2-1; D is perhaps TRBD2 (5 bases). CDR3 size: 15 residues. Trimming removed 0 bases from V and 4 bases from J, with 11 bases in between. Germline CDR1 is SGDLS and CDR2 is YYNGEE. The CDR3 here is CASSVDGRTYNEQFF. The CDR3 DNA reads TGTGCCAGCAGCGTAGACGGGCGGACTTACAATGAGCAGTTCTTC.

This clone came up a few times. V gene TRBV18 combines with J gene TRBJ2-7; 9 bases match TRBD2. Germline CDR1 is KGHSH and CDR2 is LQKENI. Unmatched junction bases numbered 3, after V lost 0 bases and J lost 3 bases. The CDR3 is 15 residues long. In DNA form, the CDR3 reads TGTGCCAGCTCACCACCGCCTAGCGGGATCTACGAGCAGTACTTC. Its protein product is CASSPPPSGIYEQYF. Supplemented by reference TRBV18 and TRBJ2-7, the full variable domain reads NAGVMQNPRHLVRRRGQEARLRCSPMKGHSHVYWYRQLPEEGLKFMVYLQKENIIDESGMPKERFSAEFPKEGPSILRIQQVVRGDSAAYFCASSPPPSGIYEQYFGPGTRLTVT.

The chain joins TRBV5-4 to TRBJ1-5; no clear D gene. Germline CDR1 SGHNT, CDR2 YYREEE (reference sequence). The CDR3 runs 13 residues. The V end lost 4 bases, the J end lost 9 bases, and 14 bases lay between the germline ends. This CDR3 is CASSHDKERPQHF. The CDR3, as DNA: TGTGCCAGCAGCCACGACAAAGAGCGGCCCCAGCATTTT.

The table lists this clone with a few counts. The rearrangement uses TRBV5-1 and TRBJ1-1; 8 bases match TRBD1. Germline V lookup: CDR1 SGHRS, CDR2 YFSETQ. V was clipped by 4 bases and J by 8 bases; unmatched bases: 7. The CDR3 has 13 amino acids. As DNA, the CDR3 is TGCGCCAGCAGCACTGGACAGGGTAACGAAGCTTTCTTT. It codes for CASSTGQGNEAFF. Combining the CDR3 with reference TRBV5-1 and TRBJ1-1 gives the whole variable domain KAGVTQTPRYLIKTRGQQVTLSCSPISGHRSVSWYQQTPGQGLQFLFEYFSETQRNKGNFPGRFSGRQFSNSRSEMNVSTLELGDSALYLCASSTGQGNEAFFGQGTRLTVV.

V usage is TRBV6-5 and J usage is TRBJ2-1; D remains ambiguous. V was pared by 0 bases and J by 9 bases, with 15 bases between. This CDR3 is 15 amino acids long. Germline V gene data show CDR1 as MNHEY and CDR2 as SVGAGI. CDR3 sequence: CASSYSLFSIGEQFF. Written as DNA, the CDR3 is TGTGCCAGCAGTTACTCGTTATTTAGTATTGGTGAGCAGTTCTTC.

This clone showed up just a few times. The chain combines TRBV6-1 with TRBJ1-4, with D hard to call. Trimming stripped 7 bases from V and 6 bases from J, with 6 bases between. The CDR3 consists of 11 residues. Germline CDR1 MNHNS, CDR2 SASEGT. The CDR3 loop is CASTEYEKLFF. In DNA form, the CDR3 reads TGTGCCAGCACCGAGTATGAAAAACTGTTTTTT.

This clone was detected a few times. The rearrangement uses TRBV27 and TRBJ2-7; D perhaps matches TRBD1 (5 bases). The CDR3 sequence is 15 residues long. V was clipped by 5 bases and J by 9 bases, with 23 bases between them. Germline-derived CDR1 and CDR2 are MNHEY and SMNVEV (reference sequence). This CDR3 reads CASSDQKGSLEGQYF. In nucleotides, the CDR3 is TGTGCCAGCAGTGACCAAAAGGGGTCCCTTGAAGGGCAGTACTTC.